A single sample is the source of the 2 T cell receptor beta chains below, sequenced in a study of T cells in narcolepsy. Data came from immunoSEQ multiplex PCR; TCRdb stores just in-frame clones and leaves some out. Altogether roughly 25,000 clones are present, 85% being singletons, with the ten largest covering roughly 10%. The sequenced sample was memory (CD45RA-) CD4+ T cells from blood. The receptors derive from a human donor in good health.

The chain combines TRBV19 with TRBJ1-5; the D is unclear. The V gene's germline CDR1 is LNHDA and CDR2 SQIVND (reference sequence). The length of the CDR3 is 14 residues. V gave up 5 bases and J gave up 7 bases, with 15 bases separating them. In nucleotides, the CDR3 is TGTGCCAGTAGTGCTGGAGCAGTGGGGCAGCCCCAGCATTTT. Encoded protein: CASSAGAVGQPQHF.

The chain has TRBV6-5 and TRBJ2-2, with D possibly being TRBD2 (6 bases). V gave up 2 bases and J gave up 5 bases, with 6 bases separating them. The CDR3 length is 13 residues. Looked up from germline, CDR1 is MNHEY and CDR2 is SVGAGI. CDR3 nucleotides: TGTGCCAGCAGTTACGGAGGGACCGGGGAGCTGTTTTTT. Translation: CASSYGGTGELFF.